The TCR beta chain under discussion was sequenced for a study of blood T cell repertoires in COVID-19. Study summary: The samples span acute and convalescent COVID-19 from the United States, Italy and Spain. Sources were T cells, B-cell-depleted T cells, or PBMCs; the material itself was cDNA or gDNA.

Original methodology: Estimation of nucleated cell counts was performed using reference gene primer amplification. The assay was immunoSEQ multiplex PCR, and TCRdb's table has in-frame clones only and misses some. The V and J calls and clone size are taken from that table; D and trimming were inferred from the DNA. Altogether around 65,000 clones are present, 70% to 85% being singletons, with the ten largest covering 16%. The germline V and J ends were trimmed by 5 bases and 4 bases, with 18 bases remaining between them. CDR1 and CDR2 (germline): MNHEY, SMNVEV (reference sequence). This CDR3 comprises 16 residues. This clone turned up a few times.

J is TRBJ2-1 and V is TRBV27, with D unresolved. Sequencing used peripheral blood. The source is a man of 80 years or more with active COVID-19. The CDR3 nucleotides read TGTGCCAGCAGTCCCACCGGAGTTGTATCGTACAATGAGCAGTTCTTC. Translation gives CASSPTGVVSYNEQFF.